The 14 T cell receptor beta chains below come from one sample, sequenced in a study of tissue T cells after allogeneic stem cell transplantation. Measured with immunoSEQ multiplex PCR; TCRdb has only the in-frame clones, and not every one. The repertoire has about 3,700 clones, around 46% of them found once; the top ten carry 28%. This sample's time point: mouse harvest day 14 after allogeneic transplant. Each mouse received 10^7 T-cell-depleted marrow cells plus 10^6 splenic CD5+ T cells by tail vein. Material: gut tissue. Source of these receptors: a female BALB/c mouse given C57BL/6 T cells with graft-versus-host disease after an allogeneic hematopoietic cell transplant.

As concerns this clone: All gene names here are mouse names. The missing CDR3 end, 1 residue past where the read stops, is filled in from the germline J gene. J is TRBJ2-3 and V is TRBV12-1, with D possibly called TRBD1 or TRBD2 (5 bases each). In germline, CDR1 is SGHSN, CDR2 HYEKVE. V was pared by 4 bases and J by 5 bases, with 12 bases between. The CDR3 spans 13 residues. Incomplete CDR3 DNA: TGTGCCAGCTCCATCTCGGGGCGAGAAACGCTGTAT. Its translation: CASSISGRETLY. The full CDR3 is CASSISGRETLYF.

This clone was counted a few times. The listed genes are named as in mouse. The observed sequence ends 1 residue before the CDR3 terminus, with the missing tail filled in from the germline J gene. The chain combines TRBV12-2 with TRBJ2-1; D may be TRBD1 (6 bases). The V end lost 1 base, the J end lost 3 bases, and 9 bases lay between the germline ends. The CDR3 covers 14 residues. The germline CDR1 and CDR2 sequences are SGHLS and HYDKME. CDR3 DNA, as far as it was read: TGTGCCAGCTCTCTGGGACAACTCTATGCTGAGCAGTTC. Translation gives CASSLGQLYAEQF. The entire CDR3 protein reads CASSLGQLYAEQFF.

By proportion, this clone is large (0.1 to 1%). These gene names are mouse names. The CDR3 region is CASRDRGYAEQFF. The part of the CDR3 DNA that was read is TGTGCCAGCAGAGACAGGGGTTATGCTGAGCAGTTC. The chain carries TRBV14 and TRBJ2-1; 8 positions agree with TRBD1. Read coverage stops 1 residue before the CDR3 terminus; the germline J gene supplies the remainder. After removal of 5 bases from V and 4 bases from J, the junction contained 2 bases not matched to a gene. The germline gives CDR1 SGHDT, CDR2 FRDEAV. This CDR3 contains 13 residues.

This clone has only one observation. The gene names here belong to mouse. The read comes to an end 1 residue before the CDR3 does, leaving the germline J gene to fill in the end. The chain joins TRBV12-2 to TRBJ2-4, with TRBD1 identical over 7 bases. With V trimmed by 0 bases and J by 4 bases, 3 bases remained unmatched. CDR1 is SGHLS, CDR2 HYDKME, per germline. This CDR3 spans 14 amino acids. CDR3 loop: CASSLEGQKNTLYF. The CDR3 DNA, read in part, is TGTGCCAGCTCTCTCGAGGGACAGAAAAACACCTTGTAC.

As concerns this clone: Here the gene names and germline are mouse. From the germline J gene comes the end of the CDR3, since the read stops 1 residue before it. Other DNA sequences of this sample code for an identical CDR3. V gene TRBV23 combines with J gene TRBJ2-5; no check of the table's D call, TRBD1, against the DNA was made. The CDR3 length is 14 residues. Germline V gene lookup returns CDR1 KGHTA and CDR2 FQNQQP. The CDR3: CSSSQGTGQDTQYF. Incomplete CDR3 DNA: TGCTCCAGCAGTCAAGGGACAGGGCAAGACACCCAGTAC.

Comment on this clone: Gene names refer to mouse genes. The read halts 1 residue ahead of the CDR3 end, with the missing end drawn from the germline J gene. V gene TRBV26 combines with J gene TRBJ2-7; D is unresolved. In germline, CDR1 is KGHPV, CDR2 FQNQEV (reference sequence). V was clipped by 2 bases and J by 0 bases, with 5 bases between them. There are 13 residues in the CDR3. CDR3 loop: CASSLPSSYEQYF. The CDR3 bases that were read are TGTGCCAGCAGTCTGCCGAGCTCCTATGAACAGTAC. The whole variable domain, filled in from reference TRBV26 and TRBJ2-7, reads NSKVIQTPRYLVKGQGQKAKMRCIPEKGHPVVFWYQQNKNNEFKFLINFQNQEVLQQIDMTEKRFSAECPSNSPCSLEIQSSEAGDSALYLCASSLPSSYEQYFGPGTRLTVL.

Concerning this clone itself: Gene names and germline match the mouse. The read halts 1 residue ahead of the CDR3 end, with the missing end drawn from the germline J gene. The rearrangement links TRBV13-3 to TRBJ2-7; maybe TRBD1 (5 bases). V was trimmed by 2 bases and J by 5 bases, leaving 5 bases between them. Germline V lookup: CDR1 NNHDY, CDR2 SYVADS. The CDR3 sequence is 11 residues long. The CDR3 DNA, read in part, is TGTGCCAGCAGTGACAGGGATGAACAGTAC. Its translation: CASSDRDEQY. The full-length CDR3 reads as CASSDRDEQYF.

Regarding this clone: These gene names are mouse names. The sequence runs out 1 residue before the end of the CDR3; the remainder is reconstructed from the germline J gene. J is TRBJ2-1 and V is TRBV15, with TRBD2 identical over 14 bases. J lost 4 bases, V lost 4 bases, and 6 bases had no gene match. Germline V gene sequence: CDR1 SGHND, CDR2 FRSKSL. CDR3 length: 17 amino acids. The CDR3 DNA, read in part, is TGTGCCAGCAGTTCGGGACTGGGGGGGCAAAGGTATGCTGAGCAGTTC. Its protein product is CASSSGLGGQRYAEQF. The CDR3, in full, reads CASSSGLGGQRYAEQFF.

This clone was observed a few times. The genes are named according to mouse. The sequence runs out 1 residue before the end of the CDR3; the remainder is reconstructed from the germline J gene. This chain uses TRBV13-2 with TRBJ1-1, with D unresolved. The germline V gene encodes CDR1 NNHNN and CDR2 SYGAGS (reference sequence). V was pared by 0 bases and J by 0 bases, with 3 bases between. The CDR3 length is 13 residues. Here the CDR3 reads CASGDAPNTEVFF. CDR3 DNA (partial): TGTGCCAGCGGTGATGCGCCAAACACAGAAGTCTTC.

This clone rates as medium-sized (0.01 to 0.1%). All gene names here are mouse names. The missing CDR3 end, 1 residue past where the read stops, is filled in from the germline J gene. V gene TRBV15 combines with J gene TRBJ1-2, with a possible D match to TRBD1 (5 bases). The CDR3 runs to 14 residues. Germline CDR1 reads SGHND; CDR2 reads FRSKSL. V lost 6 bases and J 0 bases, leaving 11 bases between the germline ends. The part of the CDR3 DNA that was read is TGTGCCAGCAGCCCCCGGACAACAAACTCCGACTACACC. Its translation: CASSPRTTNSDYT. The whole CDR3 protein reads CASSPRTTNSDYTF. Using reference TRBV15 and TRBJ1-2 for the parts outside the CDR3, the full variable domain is DAGVTQTPRHEVAEKGQTIILKCEPVSGHNDLFWYRQTKIQGLELLSYFRSKSLMEDGGAFKDRFKAEMLNSSFSTLKIQPTEPKDSAVYLCASSPRTTNSDYTFGSGTRLLVI.

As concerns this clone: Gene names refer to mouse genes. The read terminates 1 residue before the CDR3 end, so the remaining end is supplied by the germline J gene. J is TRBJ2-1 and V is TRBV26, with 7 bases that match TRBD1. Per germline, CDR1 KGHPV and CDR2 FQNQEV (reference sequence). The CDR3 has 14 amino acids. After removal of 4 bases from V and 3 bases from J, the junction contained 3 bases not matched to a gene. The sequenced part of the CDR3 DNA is TGTGCCAGCAGTCACGACAGGGTCTATGCTGAGCAGTTC. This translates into CASSHDRVYAEQF. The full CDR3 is CASSHDRVYAEQFF.

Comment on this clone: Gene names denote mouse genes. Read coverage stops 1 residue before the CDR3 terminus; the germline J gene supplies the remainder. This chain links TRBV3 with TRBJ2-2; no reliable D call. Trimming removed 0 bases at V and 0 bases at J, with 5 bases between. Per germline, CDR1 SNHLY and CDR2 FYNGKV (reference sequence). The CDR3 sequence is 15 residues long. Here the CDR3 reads CASSLAVANTGQLYF. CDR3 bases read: TGTGCCAGCAGCTTAGCGGTAGCAAACACCGGGCAGCTCTAC.

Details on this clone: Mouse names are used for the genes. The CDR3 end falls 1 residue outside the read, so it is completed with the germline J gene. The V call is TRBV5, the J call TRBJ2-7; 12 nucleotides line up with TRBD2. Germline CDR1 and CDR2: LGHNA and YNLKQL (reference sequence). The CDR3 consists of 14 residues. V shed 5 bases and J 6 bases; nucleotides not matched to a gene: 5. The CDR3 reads CASSYDWGGFEQYF. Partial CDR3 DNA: TGTGCCAGCAGCTACGACTGGGGGGGCTTTGAACAGTAC.

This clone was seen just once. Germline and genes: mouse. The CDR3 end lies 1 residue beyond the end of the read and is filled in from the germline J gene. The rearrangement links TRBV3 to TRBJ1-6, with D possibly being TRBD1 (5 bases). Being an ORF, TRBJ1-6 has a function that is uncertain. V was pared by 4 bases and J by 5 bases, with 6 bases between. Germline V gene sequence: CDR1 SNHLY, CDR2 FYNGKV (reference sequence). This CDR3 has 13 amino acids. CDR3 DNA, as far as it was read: TGTGCCAGCAGCTCGACAGATAATTCGCCCCTCTAC. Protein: CASSSTDNSPLY. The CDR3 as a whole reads CASSSTDNSPLYF.